This TCR beta chain was identified in a study of T cells in women clearing cervical HPV infection (dated by TCRdb to 2016 to 2019). About the investigation overall: The cases were about two dozen women with histologically confirmed HPV16-related CIN3 or worse, and 2 of those women had invasive cancers. Because only a few women had HLA typing data, the possibility that HLA type acted as a confounder could not be ruled out. Cases and controls were matched on age within five years and on year of sample collection. Among cases, blood sampling occurred a median of 149 days after lesion detection, with an interquartile range of about 85 to 200 days. Controls were under 30 women whose single incident HPV16 infection cleared within 12 months without precancer or cancer developing. Median age was roughly 35 years in cases versus less than 40 in controls, and baseline characteristics did not differ significantly. Blood from cases was drawn at the visit where the lesion was first identified, while blood from controls was drawn once the infection was no longer detected. The parent cohort enrolled roughly 9,600 women aged 18 or older in Guanacaste, Costa Rica, during about 1992 to 1994 and followed them for approximately 7 years. Five blinded duplicates per group were added as quality controls, so that around 60 samples were obtained: around 50 participants and about 10 replicates. The exploratory proof-of-principle case-control study was nested within the Guanacaste HPV Natural History Study in Costa Rica and compared TCR repertoires across cervical HPV16 outcomes.

The research as a whole found: Lower TRBV6-7 relative abundance was observed in cases than in controls (approximately 0.1% versus 0.16%; Bonferroni P = 0.0008). Because T-cell numbers per sample were unknown, differences in richness could reflect varying T-cell content rather than repertoire biology. TCR repertoire richness was significantly higher in CIN3+ cases than in controls across sequencing depths, while evenness did not differ. Cases were distinguished from controls with an estimated AUC of 0.65 to 0.85 by random forest classifiers combining richness and V gene abundances. Whether associations preceded infection or resulted from infection could not be shown with the cross-sectional design, and effector/memory subsets and HPV-specific T cells were not isolated.

The immunoSEQ assay used multiplex PCR to amplify TCR beta CDR3 regions from an average of about 1,200 ng of genomic DNA per sample. Primer bias was corrected in the assay by using a complete synthetic TCR repertoire to establish an amplification baseline. Amplicons were sequenced on the Illumina platform. The published analysis was carried out like this. Sequence errors were corrected by clustering with frequency ratios and a modified nearest-neighbor algorithm, and the sequences were then analyzed in the immunoSEQ Analyzer using IMGT gene definitions. At each rarefaction depth, TCR richness and evenness were averaged across 20 rarefaction repeats, and samples with fewer sequences than that depth were excluded. Relative abundances of V, D and J genes were compared between groups using Wilcoxon rank sum tests, with FDR correction applied. Blinded duplicates gave an intraclass correlation of roughly 95% for TCR richness and an average of roughly 76% across 70 or so gene segments. Held by TCRdb, this immuneACCESS table contains in-frame sequences only and omits some clones. Under half of the omission traces to an unresolved V gene where checked; the cause of the rest is unknown. Clone size and the V and J calls come from that table; the DNA yielded D and trimming. This sample's clone table shows roughly 48,000 clones. The ten most abundant clones make up 1.5% to 2% of the sample.

Concerning this clone itself: Its antigen has not been determined. The junction does not match germline at one end; this may be a read error. Read coverage stops 3 residues before the CDR3 terminus; the germline J gene supplies the remainder. The sample holds other DNA sequences that translate to the same CDR3.

Every participant had a single incident cervical HPV16 infection, and women with prevalent HPV16 infections were excluded. Cervical HPV DNA was detected with MY09/MY11 PCR, and genotyping was done by dot-blot hybridization. Fifteen mL of heparinized blood were centrifuged, and the buffy coat was split into aliquots, frozen at -30 degrees C, and then kept at -80 degrees C. Genomic DNA was extracted from buffy coat specimens using QIAGEN kits. The CDR3 covers 15 residues, taking in both the cysteine and the phenylalanine. The CDR3 was read in part: 36 bases, with the frame set at base 1. Reading the germline V gene (reference sequence) gives CDR1 DFQATT and CDR2 SNEGSKA.

This chain is built from TRBV20-1 and TRBJ1-1; D gene: possibly TRBD1, on 5 matching bases. Sequences were obtained from blood buffy coat. This TCR was sampled from a woman between 18 and 70 years old with a cervical HPV16 infection that either progressed to CIN3+ or cleared (not recorded which). The CDR3 is CSADTPGLSNTEAFF. CDR3 bases read: TGCAGTGCTGATACCCCGGGACTCTCGAACACTGAG.